This record concerns one T cell receptor beta chain sequence. Generated by immunoSEQ multiplex PCR, the TCRdb table keeps only in-frame clones and is missing some. The sample holds 68,000 or so clones, approximately 88% seen once. The sample comes from a study of blood T cell repertoires in COVID-19. Study-wide background: The samples span acute and convalescent COVID-19 from the United States, Italy and Spain.

Trimming cost V 3 bases and J 6 bases, with 14 bases left between them. CDR1 is KGHSH and CDR2 is LQKENI in the germline V gene. The CDR3 covers 14 residues. This clonotype was obtained from a human donor in a cohort sampled during active COVID-19. The sample consisted of peripheral blood. This chain links TRBV18 with TRBJ1-2; maybe TRBD1 (6 bases). CDR3 nucleotides: TGTGCCAGCTCACCCGGCAGCAGGGGCCATGGCTACACCTTC. It codes for CASSPGSRGHGYTF.